Given below is one T cell receptor beta chain in context. Antigen: not known. TCRdb keeps only in-frame clones here, not all; method: immunoSEQ multiplex PCR. The table shows about 2,200,000 clones, with about 93% occurring only once. This entry is derived from a study of shared clonotypes between healthy human individuals. CDR3 size: 16 residues. Germline loops: CDR1 LNHDA, CDR2 SQIVND (reference sequence). V was clipped by 1 base and J by 0 bases; unmatched bases: 6. Naive CD8 cells were CD45RO-negative, positively selected for CCR7, excluding terminally differentiated effector memory CD45RA+ cells. Each of the donors was a healthy adult who was HIV-negative and had not had a recent acute infection or vaccination. Study-level results: Since donors were few, the genetic and exposure-history diversity represented was limited. Compared with clonotypes that all four donors shared, non-shared clonotypes had lower generation probabilities.

Sequenced: naive CD8+ T cells from PBMCs. This TCR was recovered from a young man in good health. Some clones in this sample may be carry-over from other donors' samples. The V and J genes are TRBV19 and TRBJ2-7; 7 bases are shared with TRBD2. The CDR3 DNA reads as TGTGCCAGTAGTATAGGGCCACTAGCGTTCTCCTACGAGCAGTACTTC. Encoded protein: CASSIGPLAFSYEQYF.